A single sample is the source of the 10 T cell receptor beta chains below, sequenced in a study of T cell responses to AZD1222 COVID-19 vaccine. The table came from immunoSEQ multiplex PCR; TCRdb's copy has only in-frame clones and leaves some out. The table lists about 180,000 clones, around 90% of them singletons, with roughly 11% in the top ten. This specimen was peripheral blood, taken 28 days after the second AZD1222 dose. The receptors were gathered from an adult who received the AZD1222 COVID-19 vaccine.

V and J are TRBV24-1 and TRBJ1-5; D possibly corresponds to TRBD1 (6 bases). With 4 bases removed from V and 1 base from J, the gap between germline ends came to 25 bases. CDR1 is KGHDR, CDR2 SFDVKD, per germline. This CDR3 has 20 residues. CDR3 sequence: CATSDRSDRRGILSNQPQHF. Written as DNA, the CDR3 is TGTGCCACCAGTGACCGTTCTGACAGGAGAGGGATATTGAGCAATCAGCCCCAGCATTTT.

The V gene is TRBV20-1, the J gene TRBJ2-1, with 8 bases matching TRBD2. The junction had 6 bases not matched to a gene; V was cut back by 5 bases and J by 3 bases. CDR1 DFQATT and CDR2 SNEGSKA come from the germline V gene (reference sequence). This CDR3 is 14 amino acids long. DNA for the CDR3: TGCAGTGCTCGTGGACTAGCCGACTACAATGAGCAGTTCTTC. It translates to CSARGLADYNEQFF.

V and J are TRBV19 and TRBJ1-2; 12 positions match TRBD1. With 5 bases clipped from V and 8 bases from J, the junction kept 9 bases outside the gene matches. The V gene's germline CDR1 is LNHDA and CDR2 SQIVND (reference sequence). The CDR3 contains 15 residues. Here the CDR3 reads CASSGGTGGVGGYTF. Here the CDR3 DNA reads TGTGCCAGTAGTGGGGGGACAGGGGGCGTAGGAGGCTACACCTTC.

The sample holds a few counts of this clone. The gene calls are TRBV28 and TRBJ1-5, with a possible D match to TRBD1 (6 bases). Germline V gene sequence: CDR1 MDHEN, CDR2 SYDVKM. The V and J ends lost 5 bases and 2 bases respectively, with 10 bases between them. This CDR3 comprises 14 residues. The CDR3 DNA is TGTGCCAGCAGTAACGACAGGCGCAATCAGCCCCAGCATTTT. This translates into CASSNDRRNQPQHF.

The chain employs TRBV9 and TRBJ2-7; unclear D gene. This CDR3 has 15 amino acids. The germline V gene encodes CDR1 SGDLS and CDR2 YYNGEE. With 0 bases removed from V and 6 bases from J, the gap between germline ends came to 16 bases. In DNA, the CDR3 is TGTGCCAGCAGCGTAGAGGTCACTCCGGTCTCCGAGCAGTACTTC. Translated, it gives CASSVEVTPVSEQYF.

The chain couples TRBV6-5 to TRBJ2-7, with D possibly being TRBD1 (6 bases). Trimming removed 10 bases from V and 6 bases from J, with 10 bases in between. CDR3 length equals 10 residues. Germline assignment: CDR1 MNHEY and CDR2 SVGAGI. CDR3 sequence (DNA): TGTGCCACCGGGACAATCGAGCAGTACTTC. This codes for CATGTIEQYF.

The chain has TRBV9 and TRBJ1-1; D gene uncertain. This CDR3 region has 15 residues. The germline V gene has CDR1 SGDLS and CDR2 YYNGEE. V was pared by 2 bases and J by 0 bases, with 11 bases between. The CDR3 region has the DNA TGTGCCAGCAGCGTCGACATTTCCATGAACACTGAAGCTTTCTTT. Its translation: CASSVDISMNTEAFF.

The chain has TRBV5-1 and TRBJ2-7; 8 bases match TRBD2. The J segment lost 2 bases and the V segment lost 3 bases, leaving 13 bases of the junction unmatched. This CDR3 has 17 amino acids. Germline assignment: CDR1 SGHRS and CDR2 YFSETQ. This CDR3 reads CASSSILAGKVTYEQYF. In DNA, the CDR3 is TGCGCCAGCAGCTCAATTTTAGCGGGGAAGGTTACCTACGAGCAGTACTTC. Together with reference TRBV5-1 and TRBJ2-7, the CDR3 gives the full variable domain: KAGVTQTPRYLIKTRGQQVTLSCSPISGHRSVSWYQQTPGQGLQFLFEYFSETQRNKGNFPGRFSGRQFSNSRSEMNVSTLELGDSALYLCASSSILAGKVTYEQYFGPGTRLTVT.

This chain uses TRBV12-3 or TRBV12-4 with TRBJ1-1; D gene ambiguous. V was shortened by 2 bases and J by 11 bases, with 12 bases between the two germline ends. This CDR3 has 12 residues. The chain's CDR3 is CASSLSLAQAFF. The CDR3 DNA reads TGTGCCAGCAGTTTATCGCTGGCCCAGGCTTTCTTT.

This chain links TRBV3-1 (or the pseudogene TRBV3-2) with TRBJ2-3, with 12 nucleotides matching TRBD2. Germline trimming cut 1 base from V and 14 bases from J; bases unmatched to any gene: 13. Germline CDR1 and CDR2: LGHDT and YNNKEL (reference sequence). The CDR3 consists of 16 residues. The CDR3 DNA follows: TGTGCCAGCAGCCAAGGAGCACTAGCGGGGGGAACCTCTTTGTATTTT. Its protein product is CASSQGALAGGTSLYF.